This T cell receptor beta chain was identified during a study of T cell repertoires in cytomegalovirus infection. Study in general: Recently described HLA-C-restricted plus well-studied HLA-B-restricted CMV epitopes were used. Based on public TCR beta signatures, there were indications of CMV infection and of a matching HLA type. Findings of the study overall: The study identified carriers of CMV plus the relevant HLA from cumulative public TCR beta family frequency. HLA-C-restricted CMV clonotypes gave the most frequent clonotype in two of eight donors.

TCRdb reprocessed the reads via MiXCR and lists one record per CDR3 protein. This table has about 770,000 distinct CDR3 sequences, 25% to 30% appearing once. Note on this clonotype: Its cognate antigen is unknown.

This CDR3 is 17 amino acids long. J lost 8 bases, V lost 4 bases, and 22 bases had no gene match. Germline assignment: CDR1 DFQATT and CDR2 SNEGSKA (reference sequence). The specimen was cultured CD8+ T cells from PBMCs, collected from culture after CMV antigen stimulation. This chain connects TRBV20-1 to TRBJ1-2; 7 bases are a match to TRBD1. This TCR was recovered from a human donor in good health (CMV status not recorded). Some clones in this sample may be carry-over from other donors' samples. The CDR3 loop is CSAMNRDLLRDRGGYTF. The CDR3 DNA reads as TGCAGTGCTATGAACAGGGATCTTCTCAGGGACAGAGGGGGCTACACCTTC.